These 19 T cell receptor beta chains were sequenced from one sample in a study of T-cell reconstitution after alpha-beta-depleted transplantation in children (dated by TCRdb to 2016 to 2017). The method was PCR. Instrument used: Illumina HiSeq 2500. TCR libraries were prepared with molecular barcoding, using unique molecular identifiers to normalize TCRbeta repertoire quantification. The public reads were reanalyzed by TCRdb: fastp trimming at Q25, MiXCR alignment, in-frame beta chains only. Rows are unified per CDR3 protein, each entry keeping the most common DNA and genes. In this sample the table shows some 150,000 distinct CDR3 sequences, roughly 9% of which occur a single time. The ten largest clones take up less than 20% of the sample. Interpreted using the paper, the treatment or condition label stands for: allogeneic hematopoietic cell transplantation with graft depleted of TCRalphabeta T cells and CD19 B cells.

Sequencing used PBMCs, mostly from graft donor cells, obtained 180 days after TCRalphabeta/CD19-depleted stem cell transplant. These receptors all come from a female patient aged 2 to 10 who had a stem cell transplant for congenital amegakaryocytic thrombocytopenia, so the T cells may come from the graft donor.

This clonotype has a count of ten or more. The rearrangement joins TRBV29-1 to TRBJ2-3; TRBD2 aligns across 8 bases. V lost 1 base, J lost 6 bases, and 9 bases stayed unmatched. Germline assignment: CDR1 SQVTM and CDR2 ANQGSEA. The CDR3 length is 15 residues. CDR3 sequence: CSVEVGAGGPDTQYF. Here the CDR3 DNA reads TGCAGCGTTGAAGTTGGGGCGGGAGGCCCGGATACGCAGTATTTT.

This clonotype turned up a few times. The chain carries TRBV15 and TRBJ2-7, with D uncertain. V lost 3 bases and J 2 bases, leaving 14 bases between the germline ends. CDR3 length: 15 amino acids. Looked up from germline, CDR1 is LNHNV and CDR2 is YYDKDF (reference sequence). The CDR3 region is CATSSLLGPTYEQYF. The CDR3 DNA follows: TGTGCCACCAGCAGTTTATTAGGACCGACCTACGAGCAGTACTTC.

This clonotype has at least ten counts. The chain uses TRBV12-3 or TRBV12-4 and TRBJ1-6; D might be TRBD1 (5 bases). V lost 3 bases to trimming and J lost 9 bases, with 9 bases between them. This CDR3 spans 13 amino acids. The CDR3 sequence is CASSFRQGSPLHF. As DNA, the CDR3 is TGTGCCAGCAGTTTTCGGCAGGGTTCACCCCTCCACTTT.

At least ten counts were recorded for this clonotype. The chain is built from TRBV19 and TRBJ2-2; a possible D gene is TRBD1 (6 bases). The V and J ends lost 10 bases and 6 bases respectively, with 15 bases between them. The CDR3 extends over 13 amino acids. CDR1 is LNHDA, CDR2 SQIVND, per germline (reference sequence). The CDR3 DNA sequence: TGTGCCACAAGGACAGACTTGGCCGGGGAGCTGTTTTTT. Its translation is CATRTDLAGELFF. Based on the CDR3 plus reference TRBV19 and TRBJ2-2, the full variable domain is DGGITQSPKYLFRKEGQNVTLSCEQNLNHDAMYWYRQDPGQGLRLIYYSQIVNDFQKGDIAEGYSVSREKKESFPLTVTSAQKNPTAFYLCATRTDLAGELFFGEGSRLTVL.

This clonotype was observed many times. This chain uses TRBV7-2 with TRBJ2-5; 8 nucleotides line up with TRBD1. This CDR3 region has 15 residues. The V segment lost 5 bases and the J segment 4 bases; nucleotides outside the gene matches: 9. CDR1 and CDR2 (germline): SGHTA, FQGNSA. CDR3 nucleotide sequence: TGTGCCAGCAGCGACCGGACAGGGTGGGGAGAGACCCAGTACTTC. It translates to CASSDRTGWGETQYF.

This clonotype was found a few times. This chain joins TRBV2 and TRBJ2-1, with D perhaps TRBD1 or TRBD2 (5 bases each). The CDR3 totals 14 residues. Germline-derived CDR1 and CDR2 are SNHLY and FYNNEI. Between the trimmed V and J ends, which lost 4 bases and 6 bases, there was a span of 13 bases. DNA of the CDR3: TGTGCCAGCAGTGGGGGGACCGCTACCAATGAGCAGTTCTTC. Translation gives CASSGGTATNEQFF.

This clonotype was seen repeatedly, ten times or more. This rearrangement joins TRBV5-1 to TRBJ2-3; TRBD1 agrees at 7 bases. The germline V gene has CDR1 SGHRS and CDR2 YFSETQ. Losses at the gene ends were 1 base for V and 4 bases for J; bases not matched to a gene: 6. This CDR3 is 15 amino acids long. CDR3 sequence reads: CASSLSRQGADTQYF. Here the CDR3 DNA reads TGCGCCAGCAGCTTGTCCCGACAGGGCGCAGATACGCAGTATTTT.

This clonotype was seen many times. This chain connects TRBV20-1 to TRBJ1-2; D unclear. Trimming removed 3 bases at V and 0 bases at J, with 11 bases between. Germline CDR1 DFQATT, CDR2 SNEGSKA (reference sequence). The CDR3 sequence is 14 residues long. DNA of the CDR3: TGCAGTGCTAGCAGCCTGAAAACTAACTATGGCTACACCTTC. Its translation is CSASSLKTNYGYTF.

CDR3 in DNA: TGCGCCAGCAGCCAAGAGGCAGGGGGCTGGTACGAGCAGTACTTC. It yields the protein CASSQEAGGWYEQYF. The chain employs TRBV4-3 and TRBJ2-7; TRBD1 matches at 8 bases. CDR3 size: 15 residues. The germline V gene has CDR1 LGHNA and CDR2 YSLEER. The V gene end was trimmed by 0 bases and the J gene end by 4 bases; junction bases not matched to a gene: 5.

The chain employs TRBV12-3 or TRBV12-4 and TRBJ1-6; D not resolved. Trimming removed 1 base from V and 9 bases from J, with 7 bases in between. CDR3 length: 13 amino acids. The CDR3 DNA reads as TGTGCCAGCAGTTTAGGGCCCAGTTCACCCCTCCACTTT. This translates into CASSLGPSSPLHF.

A note on this clonotype: The junction and the germline gene differ at one end; a read error may be behind it. The V and J genes are TRBV16 and TRBJ1-1; D ambiguous. There are 13 residues in the CDR3. Germline CDR1 reads KGHSY; CDR2 reads FQNENV. The CDR3 loop is CASSHNQLERAFF. The CDR3 nucleotides are TGTGCCAGCAGTCATAACCAGCTAGAGAGAGCTTTCTTC.

The genes are TRBV7-8 and TRBJ1-6; the match to TRBD1 covers 8 bases. This CDR3 is built from 16 residues. After removal of 1 base from V and 5 bases from J, the junction contained 4 bases not matched to a gene. Germline CDR1 SGHVS, CDR2 FQNEAQ. This chain's CDR3 is CASSLDRTGNNSPLHF. Written as DNA, the CDR3 is TGTGCCAGCAGCTTAGACCGGACAGGGAATAATTCACCCCTCCACTTT.

This clonotype came up many times. The chain combines TRBV7-2 with TRBJ2-7; perhaps TRBD2 as D (6 bases). The germline V gene has CDR1 SGHTA and CDR2 FQGNSA. The CDR3 contains 14 residues. The germline V and J ends were trimmed by 5 bases and 6 bases, with 17 bases remaining between them. The CDR3 region has the DNA TGTGCCAGCAGCCCGAGGTGGCGGGAAGGCGAGCAGTACTTC. Amino acid sequence: CASSPRWREGEQYF.

V and J are TRBV28 and TRBJ1-4, with 9 bases aligning to TRBD1. The trim removed 1 base at V and 2 bases at J, leaving 11 bases unmatched. CDR3 length equals 19 residues. Per germline, CDR1 MDHEN and CDR2 SYDVKM. CDR3 in amino acids: CASSLYDLLQGATNEKLFF. DNA of the CDR3: TGTGCCAGCAGTTTATATGACCTACTACAGGGGGCGACTAATGAAAAACTGTTTTTT.

This clonotype was observed many times. V usage is TRBV7-2 and J usage is TRBJ2-2; D remains unclear. CDR1 and CDR2 (germline): SGHTA, FQGNSA. Trimming removed 6 bases from V and 4 bases from J, with 12 bases in between. This CDR3 has 14 residues. The CDR3, as DNA: TGTGCCAGCAGGAAGGACGGGTTCACCGGGGAGCTGTTTTTT. It codes for CASRKDGFTGELFF. Supplemented by reference TRBV7-2 and TRBJ2-2, the full variable domain reads GAGVSQSPSNKVTEKGKDVELRCDPISGHTALYWYRQSLGQGLEFLIYFQGNSAPDKSGLPSDRFSAERTGGSVSTLTIQRTQQEDSAVYLCASRKDGFTGELFFGEGSRLTVL.

This chain joins TRBV3-1 and TRBJ2-5, with D perhaps TRBD2 (7 bases). V was clipped by 4 bases and J by 8 bases, with 26 bases between them. The CDR3 covers 17 residues. Germline V gene sequence: CDR1 LGHDT, CDR2 YNNKEL (reference sequence). As DNA, the CDR3 is TGTGCCAGCAGCCCGAGGGGAGCACCGGGCTCGGGGGGCACCCAGTACTTC. As protein: CASSPRGAPGSGGTQYF.

CDR3 amino acids: CASSLWGFAYEQYF. Here the CDR3 DNA reads TGCGCCAGCAGCTTGTGGGGATTCGCCTACGAGCAGTACTTC. The chain couples TRBV5-1 to TRBJ2-7; D uncertain. The ends were cut back, 1 base at V and 2 bases at J, with 10 bases in the middle. CDR3 length equals 14 residues. Germline CDR1 and CDR2: SGHRS and YFSETQ.

This clonotype was picked up many times. The rearrangement links TRBV25-1 to TRBJ1-1; D is unclear. Trimming took 4 bases from V and 4 from J, leaving 16 bases between them. The CDR3 length is 15 residues. Germline V CDR1 and CDR2: MGHDK, SYGVNS. The CDR3 reads CASSGSGSDITEAFF. CDR3 in DNA: TGTGCCAGCAGTGGGTCGGGCTCAGATATCACTGAAGCTTTCTTT.

This clonotype was recorded at least ten times. The rearrangement links TRBV28 to TRBJ1-5, with 8 bases fitting TRBD1. V lost 6 bases to trimming and J lost 1 base; unmatched junction nucleotides: 2. CDR3 length equals 14 residues. The V gene's germline CDR1 is MDHEN and CDR2 SYDVKM. The CDR3: CASRRQGSNQPQHF. CDR3 coding DNA: TGTGCCAGCAGACGACAGGGGAGCAATCAGCCCCAGCATTTT.